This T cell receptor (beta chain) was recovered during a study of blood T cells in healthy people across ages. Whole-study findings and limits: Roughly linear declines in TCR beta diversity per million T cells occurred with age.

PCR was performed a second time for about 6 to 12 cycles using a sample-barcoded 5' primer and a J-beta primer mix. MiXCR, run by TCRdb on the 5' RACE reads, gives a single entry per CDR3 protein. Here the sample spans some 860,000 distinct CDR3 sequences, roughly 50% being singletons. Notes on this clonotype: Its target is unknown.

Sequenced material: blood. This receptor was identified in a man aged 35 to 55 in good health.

The CDR3 is CASSYVGAYEQFF. CDR3 DNA sequence: TGTGCCAGCAGTTACGTTGGAGCCTACGAGCAGTTCTTC. The gene calls are TRBV6-6 and TRBJ2-7, with D hard to call. The closer fit of TRBJ2-1 to the DNA end suggests the J call may be wrong. The CDR3 sequence is 13 residues long. Per the germline V gene, CDR1 is MNHNY and CDR2 is SVGAGI (reference sequence).